The 3 T cell receptor beta chains below all came from one sample that was sequenced in a study of T-cell reconstitution after alpha-beta-depleted transplantation in children. Preparation of the TCRbeta library involved a method that used unique molecular identifiers. Each CDR3 protein gets one entry after TCRdb re-called the PCR reads with MiXCR. The sample contains around 370,000 distinct CDR3 sequences, 10% of which appear only once. This material consisted of PBMCs from the stem cell graft donor, taken from the stem cell graft. The receptors stem from a human donor who donated a stem cell graft to a child with acute lymphoblastic leukemia.

This clonotype was seen more than once but under ten times. The chain recombines TRBV29-1 with TRBJ2-1; D may be TRBD1 (6 bases). This CDR3 is built from 13 residues. The ends were cut back, 7 bases at V and 2 bases at J, with 12 bases in the middle. Germline V CDR1 and CDR2: SQVTM, ANQGSEA. This CDR3 is CSGVRDTYNEQFF. The CDR3 nucleotides are TGCAGCGGTGTCCGGGACACCTACAATGAGCAGTTCTTC.

This clonotype was observed at least ten times. The chain carries TRBV5-1 and TRBJ2-6, with TRBD2 matching over 13 bases. The germline V gene encodes CDR1 SGHRS and CDR2 YFSETQ. This CDR3 region has 17 residues. V lost 4 bases, J lost 2 bases, and 3 bases stayed unmatched. CDR3 amino acids: CASSQGLAGPGANVLTF. In nucleotides, the CDR3 is TGCGCCAGCAGCCAGGGACTAGCGGGGCCTGGGGCCAACGTCCTGACTTTC.

This CDR3 reads CASSYRPGPKEKLFF. In DNA, the CDR3 is TGCGCCAGCAGCTATAGGCCCGGGCCGAAAGAAAAACTGTTTTTT. The chain joins TRBV5-1 to TRBJ1-4, with D unresolved. From germline, CDR1 is SGHRS and CDR2 YFSETQ. The ends were cut back, 3 bases at V and 8 bases at J, with 17 bases in the middle. CDR3 length: 15 amino acids.